The clone carrying this T cell receptor beta chain came up a few times. Its antigen is as yet unknown. This entry belongs to a study of early T cells in non-severe SARS-CoV-2 infection. Looking at the study overall: The study sequenced bulk RNA from unsorted whole blood, with chains unpaired. Study results and limitations: Matches to VDJdb favored anti-spike CD8 responses and missed private and CD4 specificities.

Attached unique molecular identifiers marked individual cDNA molecules. One entry per CDR3 protein results from TCRdb running MiXCR on the 5' RACE reads. The table includes tens of thousands of distinct CDR3 sequences, about an eighth detected once. From germline, CDR1 is LGHDT and CDR2 YNNKEL (reference sequence). V was shortened by 4 bases and J by 2 bases, with 11 bases between the two germline ends. This CDR3 is 14 amino acids long. The origin of this receptor is an adult who was a healthcare worker with PCR-confirmed SARS-CoV-2 infection or an uninfected control (not recorded which). The genes are TRBV3-1 and TRBJ2-5; perhaps TRBD1 as D (6 bases). The sample taken for sequencing was whole blood. CDR3 sequence (DNA): TGTGCCAGCAGCCCTTGGGGGCAGCAAGAGACCCAGTACTTC. Amino acid sequence: CASSPWGQQETQYF.